The 26 T cell receptor beta chains below all came from one sample that was sequenced in a study of blood T cell repertoires in COVID-19. Sequencing used immunoSEQ multiplex PCR; TCRdb keeps in-frame clones, though not all of them. Among 200,000 or so clones, around 86% were seen once, and the ten largest hold approximately 5%. Sequenced: peripheral blood. The source of these receptors is a human donor in a cohort sampled during active COVID-19.

The gene calls are TRBV27 and TRBJ1-2; 9 bases match TRBD1. The V segment lost 5 bases and the J segment 6 bases; nucleotides outside the gene matches: 7. The CDR3 sequence is 14 residues long. CDR1 and CDR2 (germline): MNHEY, SMNVEV (reference sequence). The CDR3 DNA is TGTGCCAGCAGTCCCGGGACAGGGATTAATGGCTACACCTTC. Its protein product is CASSPGTGINGYTF.

The chain carries TRBV20-1 and TRBJ2-7; 7 bases agree with TRBD1. The ends lost 8 bases at V and 6 bases at J; junction bases unmatched: 7. This CDR3 region has 11 residues. The V gene's germline CDR1 is DFQATT and CDR2 SNEGSKA (reference sequence). Written as DNA, the CDR3 is TGCAGTTCCATACAGGGGAGCGAGCAGTACTTC. It translates to CSSIQGSEQYF.

This clone showed up just a few times. The chain combines TRBV5-4 with TRBJ2-7; 8 positions agree with TRBD1. This CDR3 is built from 14 residues. Unmatched junction bases numbered 5, after V lost 4 bases and J lost 2 bases. CDR1 is SGHNT and CDR2 is YYREEE in the germline V gene (reference sequence). The CDR3 sequence: CASSAGQGAYEQYF. CDR3 bases: TGTGCCAGCAGCGCCGGACAGGGAGCCTACGAGCAGTACTTC.

This clone appeared a single time. The V and J genes are TRBV1 and TRBJ2-2; the DNA was not used to check the table's D call, TRBD2. TRBV1 is termed a pseudogene. CDR3 length: 16 residues. The CDR3 coding sequence is TGCACCAGCAGCCGGACTAGCGGGAGGGGAACCGGGGAGCTGTTTTTT. Translation gives CTSSRTSGRGTGELFF.

The rearrangement links TRBV6-6 to TRBJ2-2, with 7 bases matching TRBD1. There are 13 residues in the CDR3. With 5 bases clipped from V and 8 bases from J, the junction kept 5 bases outside the gene matches. CDR1 MNHNY and CDR2 SVGAGI come from the germline V gene (reference sequence). This CDR3 reads CASSHRGPGELFF. CDR3 DNA sequence: TGTGCCAGCAGTCACAGGGGACCGGGGGAGCTGTTTTTT.

Written as DNA, the CDR3 is TGTGCCAGCAGCCTCCGACTAGCGGGCCAGAAGGGGCAGTACTTC. Amino acid sequence: CASSLRLAGQKGQYF. The chain recombines TRBV5-8 with TRBJ2-7, with 10 bases aligning to TRBD2. The CDR3 totals 15 residues. From germline, CDR1 is SGHTS and CDR2 YDEGEE. The junction had 13 bases not matched to a gene; V was cut back by 4 bases and J by 9 bases.

This clone occurred a few times. The V call is TRBV24-1, the J call TRBJ1-2; possibly TRBD1 for D (5 bases). Germline V lookup: CDR1 KGHDR, CDR2 SFDVKD. Trimming took off 4 bases at V and 2 bases at J, with 13 bases between the two ends. This CDR3 region has 15 residues. DNA of the CDR3: TGTGCCACCAGTGACGACAGCTTAGGGAACTATGGCTACACCTTC. This encodes CATSDDSLGNYGYTF.

In this sample, this clone turned up once. This chain joins TRBV11-2 and TRBJ2-7; 9 bases map to TRBD2. Germline loops: CDR1 SGHAT, CDR2 FQNNGV. The V and J ends lost 1 base and 2 bases, in that order; junction bases with no gene match: 3. CDR3 length: 15 residues. In DNA form, the CDR3 reads TGTGCCAGCAGCTTAGGGGCGGGAGGGCCCTACGAGCAGTACTTC. It specifies CASSLGAGGPYEQYF.

The J gene is TRBJ1-1, the V gene TRBV18; TRBD1 agrees at 7 bases. The CDR3 extends over 15 amino acids. Germline V gene data show CDR1 as KGHSH and CDR2 as LQKENI. Germline trimming cut 0 bases from V and 1 base from J; bases unmatched to any gene: 2. The CDR3 loop reads CASSPPKGANTEAFF. The CDR3 DNA sequence: TGTGCCAGCTCACCACCGAAGGGGGCGAACACTGAAGCTTTCTTT.

This clone has a handful of counts. DNA for the CDR3: TGTGCCAGCTCCAACGAGGCGGCCTCCTACGAGCAGTACTTC. Its protein product is CASSNEAASYEQYF. The chain joins TRBV27 to TRBJ2-7; the D is unclear. From germline, CDR1 is MNHEY and CDR2 SMNVEV (reference sequence). Deletions cut 8 bases from V and 0 bases from J, with 14 bases between. There are 14 residues in the CDR3.

This rearrangement joins TRBV24-1 to TRBJ2-2; 7 positions agree with TRBD1. CDR1 is KGHDR and CDR2 is SFDVKD in the germline V gene. Trimming cost V 3 bases and J 5 bases; bases outside gene matches: 5. The CDR3 covers 15 residues. Here the CDR3 DNA reads TGTGCCACCAGTGATCCCGGGACAGTGACCGGGGAGCTGTTTTTT. Amino acids: CATSDPGTVTGELFF.

The chain has TRBV12-3 or TRBV12-4 and TRBJ1-1, with a tentative D call TRBD1 (6 bases). Deletions cut 6 bases from V and 7 bases from J, with 15 bases between. The CDR3 has 13 residues. The CDR3 here is CASRSPGAGEAFF. The CDR3 DNA reads TGTGCCAGCAGATCTCCAGGGGCAGGTGAAGCTTTCTTT.

The chain links TRBV5-1 to TRBJ2-1, with D possibly matching TRBD2 (5 bases). CDR3 length equals 16 residues. Trimming removed 0 bases from V and 4 bases from J, with 14 bases in between. Germline V lookup: CDR1 SGHRS, CDR2 YFSETQ. CDR3 sequence reads: CASSLDEGPPYNEQFF. Here the CDR3 DNA reads TGCGCCAGCAGCTTGGATGAGGGTCCACCTTACAATGAGCAGTTCTTC. The variable domain in full, completed from reference TRBV5-1 and TRBJ2-1, reads KAGVTQTPRYLIKTRGQQVTLSCSPISGHRSVSWYQQTPGQGLQFLFEYFSETQRNKGNFPGRFSGRQFSNSRSEMNVSTLELGDSALYLCASSLDEGPPYNEQFFGPGTRLTVL.

This chain uses TRBV5-1 with TRBJ1-5; the D gene is possibly TRBD1 (6 bases). This CDR3 has 17 residues. V was clipped by 4 bases and J by 2 bases, with 19 bases between them. Germline V lookup: CDR1 SGHRS, CDR2 YFSETQ. The CDR3 loop is CASSLGGGRAGNQPQHF. In DNA, the CDR3 is TGCGCCAGCAGCCTGGGAGGGGGTAGGGCTGGCAATCAGCCCCAGCATTTT. Full variable domain (rest looked up from reference TRBV5-1 and TRBJ1-5): KAGVTQTPRYLIKTRGQQVTLSCSPISGHRSVSWYQQTPGQGLQFLFEYFSETQRNKGNFPGRFSGRQFSNSRSEMNVSTLELGDSALYLCASSLGGGRAGNQPQHFGDGTRLSIL.

The V and J genes are TRBV6-4 and TRBJ1-5; TRBD1 agrees at 9 bases. The J segment lost 1 base and the V segment lost 4 bases, leaving 14 bases of the junction unmatched. Germline CDR1 is MRHNA and CDR2 is SNTAGT. The CDR3 has 19 residues. The CDR3, as DNA: TGTGCCAGCAGTGGGGGTGTGTGGACAGGGGTTGGCAGCAATCAGCCCCAGCATTTT. It yields the protein CASSGGVWTGVGSNQPQHF.

The chain combines TRBV19 with TRBJ2-3; the match to TRBD2 covers 7 bases. The germline V gene encodes CDR1 LNHDA and CDR2 SQIVND (reference sequence). The J segment lost 6 bases and the V segment lost 3 bases, leaving 12 bases of the junction unmatched. CDR3 length: 16 amino acids. The CDR3 DNA follows: TGTGCCAGTAGTATGACCCGACGGCGCGGGAGTGATACGCAGTATTTT. Amino acid sequence: CASSMTRRRGSDTQYF.

The chain combines TRBV3-1 (or the pseudogene TRBV3-2) with TRBJ2-4; TRBD1 is a possible D gene (5 bases). V was trimmed by 0 bases and J by 13 bases, leaving 10 bases between them. This CDR3 spans 12 amino acids. Germline CDR1 reads LGHDT; CDR2 reads YNNKEL (reference sequence). CDR3: CASSQDPRVQYF. The CDR3 DNA sequence: TGTGCCAGCAGCCAAGATCCCAGGGTCCAGTACTTC.

This clone was seen a single time. The rearrangement links TRBV21-1 to TRBJ2-7; TRBD1 reflects the table's D call only, with no check against the DNA. TRBV21-1 is a pseudogene. The CDR3 is 15 residues long. CDR3 amino acids: CASSYTRHSSYEQYF. DNA for the CDR3: TGTGCCAGCTCCTACACAAGGCACAGCTCCTACGAGCAGTACTTC.

The chain uses TRBV5-6 and TRBJ1-1; D is uncertain. CDR3 length: 13 residues. Germline V gives CDR1 SGHDT, CDR2 YYEEEE. Trimming removed 6 bases from V and 1 base from J, with 10 bases in between. The CDR3 protein is CASTPAENTEAFF. The CDR3 region has the DNA TGTGCCAGCACCCCGGCGGAGAACACTGAAGCTTTCTTT.

This chain links TRBV7-9 with TRBJ1-2, with D hard to call. The CDR3 length is 14 residues. Trimming shortened V by 1 base and J by 4 bases, and 10 bases separated the two germline ends. Germline assignment: CDR1 SEHNR and CDR2 FQNEAQ (reference sequence). The chain's CDR3 is CASSLVTIVYGYTF. In DNA form, the CDR3 reads TGTGCCAGCAGCTTAGTCACGATAGTCTATGGCTACACCTTC.

The V and J genes are TRBV19 and TRBJ2-7, with 7 bases fitting TRBD1. V was pared by 4 bases and J by 2 bases, with 2 bases of the junction left unmatched. Germline V gene sequence: CDR1 LNHDA, CDR2 SQIVND (reference sequence). The length of the CDR3 is 13 residues. The CDR3 is CASSRDSTYEQYF. The CDR3 nucleotides are TGTGCCAGTAGTAGGGACAGTACCTACGAGCAGTACTTC.

The V gene is TRBV7-2, the J gene TRBJ2-2; possible D gene TRBD1, 5 bases. This CDR3 is 15 amino acids long. In germline, CDR1 is SGHTA, CDR2 FQGNSA. Between the trimmed V and J ends, which lost 4 bases and 5 bases, there was a span of 14 bases. CDR3 nucleotides: TGTGCCAGCAGCTACCAGGGTCTGGGGACCGGGGAGCTGTTTTTT. It is translated as CASSYQGLGTGELFF.

This clone was observed once. The chain combines TRBV2 with TRBJ1-3; TRBD1 matches at 9 bases. This CDR3 is built from 15 residues. Germline V CDR1 and CDR2: SNHLY, FYNNEI. The V and J ends lost 6 bases and 4 bases, in that order; junction bases with no gene match: 7. The CDR3 loop reads CASRPPGQGGNTIYF. The CDR3 DNA is TGTGCCAGCAGGCCACCGGGACAGGGCGGAAACACCATATATTTT.

The chain carries TRBV27 and TRBJ2-7, with D tentatively TRBD2 (6 bases). Per the germline V gene, CDR1 is MNHEY and CDR2 is SMNVEV (reference sequence). CDR3 length: 17 residues. Trimming left V 6 bases short and J 0 bases short, with 21 bases between. The chain's CDR3 is CASSELGLPKSSYEQYF. The CDR3 DNA sequence: TGTGCCAGCAGCGAACTGGGACTCCCAAAAAGCTCCTACGAGCAGTACTTC.

This sequence joins TRBV6-6 and TRBJ2-5, with a tentative D call TRBD1 (5 bases). This CDR3 comprises 15 residues. The germline CDR1 and CDR2 sequences are MNHNY and SVGAGI (reference sequence). V was cut by 2 bases and J by 0 bases, with 10 bases left in between. The CDR3 sequence: CASSYGHQYQETQYF. The CDR3 DNA sequence: TGTGCCAGCAGTTACGGACATCAGTACCAAGAGACCCAGTACTTC.

This chain connects TRBV30 to TRBJ1-1; D call uncertain. Between the trimmed V and J ends, which lost 1 base and 0 bases, there was a span of 6 bases. Germline values: CDR1 GTSNPN, CDR2 SVGIG (reference sequence). CDR3 length: 13 residues. The CDR3 region has the DNA TGTGCCTGGAGTGGCCAGATGAACACTGAAGCTTTCTTT. Protein product: CAWSGQMNTEAFF.